This T cell receptor (beta chain) was identified in a study of blood T cell repertoires in COVID-19. Across the whole study: Acute and convalescent COVID-19 specimens originated in the United States, Italy and Spain. T cells, B-cell-depleted T cells, or PBMCs provided the cDNA or gDNA that served as material.

As originally analysed: Reference gene primers were amplified, and this amplification served to estimate nucleated cell counts. Only in-frame clones appear in the TCRdb table, and some are missing; sequencing was by immunoSEQ multiplex PCR. That table furnishes V, J and clone size, whereas the DNA furnished D and trimming. The data show around 62,000 clones, about 88% seen once. In germline, CDR1 is SEHNR, CDR2 FQNEAQ (reference sequence). The CDR3 sequence is 15 residues long. The V end lost 4 bases, the J end lost 9 bases, and 20 bases lay between the germline ends. Material: peripheral blood. The clonotype comes from a woman aged 55-69 years with COVID-19, enrolled during active disease. The chain employs TRBV7-9 and TRBJ2-3; D perhaps matches TRBD2 (5 bases). The DNA for the CDR3 is TGTGCCAGCAGCTCTGGACTCCCCAGCATTTGGACGCAGTATTTT. It is translated as CASSSGLPSIWTQYF.